One sample yielded the 15 T cell receptor beta chains listed below, sequenced in a study of beta chain features in type 1 diabetes. Findings of the study overall: Moderate but significant shortening of TCRB CDR3s was recorded in all four CD4+ subsets from Type 1 diabetes patients.

The whole isolated RNA underwent reverse transcription, so sequencing captured expressed TCRB transcripts. TCRdb's copy holds only in-frame clones and misses some; the assay was immunoSEQ multiplex PCR. The sample carries 250,000 to 300,000 clones, around an eighth recorded once. The antigens of these receptors remain unknown. Sequencing used naive CD4+ T cells from blood. Receptor source: a man younger than 40 with type 1 diabetes.

This rearrangement joins TRBV30 to TRBJ2-2; D is perhaps TRBD1 (6 bases). In germline, CDR1 is GTSNPN, CDR2 SVGIG (reference sequence). Trimming stripped 3 bases from V and 5 bases from J, with 19 bases between. The CDR3 is 16 residues long. Here the CDR3 reads CAWRLRGLTRTGELFF. The DNA for the CDR3 is TGTGCCTGGAGACTCAGGGGCCTGACGAGGACCGGGGAGCTGTTTTTT.

The chain has TRBV5-1 and TRBJ1-1, with D possibly being TRBD1 (5 bases). V was clipped by 3 bases and J by 4 bases, with 10 bases between them. The CDR3 covers 13 residues. The germline V gene has CDR1 SGHRS and CDR2 YFSETQ. The DNA for the CDR3 is TGCGCCAGCAGCTGGAAACAGGCCACTGAAGCTTTCTTT. Translating gives CASSWKQATEAFF.

The J gene is TRBJ2-7, the V gene TRBV2; 8 bases are a match to TRBD2. V lost 6 bases to trimming and J lost 3 bases; unmatched junction nucleotides: 4. The CDR3 is made up of 13 amino acids. The germline gives CDR1 SNHLY, CDR2 FYNNEI. The CDR3 sequence is CASSGGLDYEQYF. CDR3 DNA: TGTGCCAGCAGCGGGGGACTAGACTACGAGCAGTACTTC.

This clone was observed a handful of times. The genes are TRBV18 and TRBJ1-1; unclear D gene. Trimming pared 8 bases from V and 0 bases from J, leaving 19 bases between. CDR1 is KGHSH and CDR2 is LQKENI in the germline V gene. CDR3 length: 16 amino acids. As DNA, the CDR3 is TGTGCCAGCAGCCGGGATCGTTTTTCGATGAACACTGAAGCTTTCTTT. Translating it yields CASSRDRFSMNTEAFF.

The V and J genes are TRBV7-3 and TRBJ2-2, with 10 bases fitting TRBD1. The V segment lost 1 base and the J segment 6 bases; nucleotides outside the gene matches: 5. Germline CDR1 and CDR2: SGHTA and FQGTGA. This CDR3 has 16 amino acids. CDR3 region: CASSLIGTGEAGELFF. DNA for the CDR3: TGTGCCAGCAGCTTAATCGGGACAGGGGAGGCCGGGGAGCTGTTTTTT.

This sequence joins TRBV14 and TRBJ2-2; 8 nucleotides line up with TRBD2. The ends lost 2 bases at V and 4 bases at J; junction bases unmatched: 12. The CDR3 runs to 18 residues. CDR1 and CDR2 (germline): SGHDN, FVKESK. CDR3 in DNA: TGTGCCAGCAGCCAACGAATTCGGAGCGGGAGCAGCACCGGGGAGCTGTTTTTT. The encoded protein is CASSQRIRSGSSTGELFF.

This chain links TRBV4-3 with TRBJ2-5; D may be TRBD2 (6 bases). This CDR3 is 15 amino acids long. Deletions cut 1 base from V and 4 bases from J, with 13 bases between. Germline lookup yields CDR1 LGHNA and CDR2 YSLEER. The DNA of the CDR3 is TGCGCCAGCAGCCAAGGACCAGCGGGCCGAGAGACCCAGTACTTC. It is translated as CASSQGPAGRETQYF.

V and J are TRBV11-1 and TRBJ2-7, with 8 nucleotides matching TRBD1. Germline V CDR1 and CDR2: SGHAT, FQDESV (reference sequence). This CDR3 has 15 residues. V shed 8 bases and J 0 bases; nucleotides not matched to a gene: 9. The CDR3 region is CASGARDRSSYEQYF. CDR3 sequence (DNA): TGTGCCAGCGGAGCACGGGACAGGAGCTCCTACGAGCAGTACTTC. Combining the CDR3 with reference TRBV11-1 and TRBJ2-7 gives the whole variable domain EAEVAQSPRYKITEKSQAVAFWCDPISGHATLYWYRQILGQGPELLVQFQDESVVDDSQLPKDRFSAERLKGVDSTLKIQPAELGDSAMYLCASGARDRSSYEQYFGPGTRLTVT.

There are a few counts of this clone. This specimen includes other DNA sequences encoding the same CDR3. This CDR3 is CASSLIAGGTDTQYF. CDR3 sequence (DNA): TGTGCCAGCAGCTTAATCGCGGGAGGCACAGATACGCAGTATTTT. The chain has TRBV7-3 and TRBJ2-3, with 7 bases that match TRBD2. Trimming cost V 1 base and J 1 base; bases outside gene matches: 2. Germline assignment: CDR1 SGHTA and CDR2 FQGTGA. The CDR3 has 15 residues.

This clone turned up a few times. The chain combines TRBV2 with TRBJ1-1; TRBD1 is a possible D gene (6 bases). The CDR3 is made up of 14 amino acids. Germline V lookup: CDR1 SNHLY, CDR2 FYNNEI. V gave up 4 bases and J gave up 2 bases, with 11 bases separating them. CDR3 DNA sequence: TGTGCCAGCAGTGTGAGGGGGGGAAACACTGAAGCTTTCTTT. It translates to CASSVRGGNTEAFF.

The chain is built from TRBV27 and TRBJ1-2; 8 bases agree with TRBD1. J lost 4 bases, V lost 6 bases, and 10 bases had no gene match. The CDR3 has 15 amino acids. CDR1 is MNHEY, CDR2 SMNVEV, per germline (reference sequence). CDR3 residues: CASSSWDRPSYGYTF. CDR3 nucleotide sequence: TGTGCCAGCAGCTCTTGGGACAGGCCTTCCTATGGCTACACCTTC.

This clone was seen a handful of times. The genes are TRBV13 and TRBJ1-2; tentative D call: TRBD1 (6 bases). The V gene lost 6 bases and the J gene lost 2 bases, with 13 bases spanning the gap. CDR3 length: 14 amino acids. Germline CDR1 and CDR2: PRHDT and FYEKMQ (reference sequence). Here the CDR3 DNA reads TGTGCCAGCAGACAGGGACCTGCGAACTATGGCTACACCTTC. Its translation: CASRQGPANYGYTF. Filled out from reference TRBV13 and TRBJ1-2, the complete variable domain reads AAGVIQSPRHLIKEKRETATLKCYPIPRHDTVYWYQQGPGQDPQFLISFYEKMQSDKGSIPDRFSAQQFSDYHSELNMSSLELGDSALYFCASRQGPANYGYTFGSGTRLTVV.

The chain uses TRBV7-9 and TRBJ2-7; D is perhaps TRBD1 (6 bases). V gave up 3 bases and J gave up 2 bases, with 11 bases separating them. Per the germline V gene, CDR1 is SEHNR and CDR2 is FQNEAQ (reference sequence). This CDR3 contains 14 residues. This CDR3 reads CASSFDRFPYEQYF. The CDR3 nucleotides are TGTGCCAGCAGCTTCGACAGGTTCCCCTACGAGCAGTACTTC.

This chain uses TRBV5-6 with TRBJ2-5; 8 bases line up with TRBD2. This CDR3 contains 13 residues. CDR1 and CDR2 from the germline V gene are SGHDT and YYEEEE. With 5 bases clipped from V and 9 bases from J, the junction kept 9 bases outside the gene matches. CDR3 coding DNA: TGTGCCAGCAGAAACTCCGGGGGGGCGGCCCAGTACTTC. The encoded protein is CASRNSGGAAQYF.

This clone was seen only a few times. This chain connects TRBV9 to TRBJ2-1; 7 bases line up with TRBD2. This CDR3 region has 15 residues. Germline CDR1 SGDLS, CDR2 YYNGEE. With 3 bases clipped from V and 0 bases from J, the junction kept 3 bases outside the gene matches. DNA for the CDR3: TGTGCCAGCAGCGCCGGACTAGACTCCTACAATGAGCAGTTCTTC. As protein: CASSAGLDSYNEQFF.